Listed below are T cell receptor beta chains from one sample, sequenced in a study of Graves' ophthalmopathy and Graves' hyperthyroidism. One entry per CDR3 protein, called by TCRdb with MiXCR from the multiplex PCR reads. The sample consists of over a million distinct CDR3 sequences, roughly two fifths of them appearing once. The sequenced sample consisted of peripheral blood or thyroid tissue (not recorded which). The receptors shown here come from an adult man with Graves' hyperthyroidism. Each CDR3 is given with its conserved first and last residue. Fields, in order: V gene, J gene, CDR3 length, D gene, CDR3 protein. A D gene is named only where the DNA matches it firmly.

V gene: TRBV7-8; J gene: TRBJ1-6; CDR3 length: 14; D gene: -; CDR3 protein: CASRRPAGNSPLHF
V gene: TRBV7-9; J gene: TRBJ1-1; CDR3 length: 13; D gene: -; CDR3 protein: CASSKQGDTEAFF
V gene: TRBV29-1; J gene: TRBJ1-2; CDR3 length: 11; D gene: -; CDR3 protein: CSARAPDGYTF
V gene: TRBV15; J gene: TRBJ2-5; CDR3 length: 16; D gene: TRBD2; CDR3 protein: CATSSGLAGASETQYF
V gene: TRBV5-1; J gene: TRBJ1-2; CDR3 length: 16; D gene: -; CDR3 protein: CASSLESRARNYGYTF
V gene: TRBV9; J gene: TRBJ2-7; CDR3 length: 14; D gene: -; CDR3 protein: CASSHATASYEQYF
V gene: TRBV20-1; J gene: TRBJ1-5; CDR3 length: 14; D gene: TRBD1; CDR3 protein: CSVGTEGSNQPQHF
V gene: TRBV6-2/TRBV6-3; J gene: TRBJ2-7; CDR3 length: 16; D gene: TRBD2; CDR3 protein: CASSYGRGAGGGEQYF
V gene: TRBV20-1; J gene: TRBJ2-5; CDR3 length: 15; D gene: TRBD2; CDR3 protein: CSALPSGTHQETQYF
V gene: TRBV9; J gene: TRBJ1-1; CDR3 length: 14; D gene: -; CDR3 protein: CASSAGAWGTEAFF
V gene: TRBV10-3; J gene: TRBJ1-2; CDR3 length: 13; D gene: -; CDR3 protein: CAISEIGGTGYTF
V gene: TRBV7-9; J gene: TRBJ1-1; CDR3 length: 12; D gene: -; CDR3 protein: CASSPGTEGLNF
V gene: TRBV7-2; J gene: TRBJ2-7; CDR3 length: 13; D gene: TRBD1; CDR3 protein: CASSSRQGSQQYF
V gene: TRBV12-3/TRBV12-4; J gene: TRBJ2-5; CDR3 length: 16; D gene: TRBD1; CDR3 protein: CASSVGQGWARETQYF
V gene: TRBV24-1; J gene: TRBJ1-2; CDR3 length: 16; D gene: TRBD1; CDR3 protein: CATSESGGPGTYGYTF
V gene: TRBV5-1; J gene: TRBJ1-4; CDR3 length: 15; D gene: TRBD1; CDR3 protein: CASSPYRGTNEKLFF
V gene: TRBV29-1; J gene: TRBJ2-5; CDR3 length: 12; D gene: -; CDR3 protein: CSVLGADGDQYF
V gene: TRBV30; J gene: TRBJ1-1; CDR3 length: 12; D gene: -; CDR3 protein: CAWSPPNGEAFF
V gene: TRBV29-1; J gene: TRBJ2-5; CDR3 length: 24; D gene: TRBD2; CDR3 protein: CSGGCMQLNPSTTPPLADQETQYF
V gene: TRBV10-3; J gene: TRBJ2-5; CDR3 length: 13; D gene: -; CDR3 protein: CAIGPGGLETQYF
V gene: TRBV12-3/TRBV12-4; J gene: TRBJ2-7; CDR3 length: 14; D gene: -; CDR3 protein: CASSNRPPAYEQYF
V gene: TRBV20-1; J gene: TRBJ1-3; CDR3 length: 13; D gene: -; CDR3 protein: CSAREPNGNTIYF
V gene: TRBV29-1; J gene: TRBJ1-5; CDR3 length: 13; D gene: TRBD1; CDR3 protein: CSEWTGSYQPQHF
V gene: TRBV20-1; J gene: TRBJ2-7; CDR3 length: 13; D gene: -; CDR3 protein: CSADLGAGREQYF
V gene: TRBV7-2; J gene: TRBJ1-2; CDR3 length: 12; D gene: -; CDR3 protein: CASSLQTLGYTF
V gene: TRBV5-1; J gene: TRBJ2-7; CDR3 length: 14; D gene: -; CDR3 protein: CASSQLPATSEQYF
V gene: TRBV29-1; J gene: TRBJ1-2; CDR3 length: 12; D gene: -; CDR3 protein: CSVGGVGLGYTF
V gene: TRBV20-1; J gene: TRBJ2-7; CDR3 length: 15; D gene: TRBD2; CDR3 protein: CSARARTSASYEQYF
V gene: TRBV9; J gene: TRBJ2-7; CDR3 length: 15; D gene: TRBD2; CDR3 protein: CASSVDPRETYEQYF
V gene: TRBV16; J gene: TRBJ1-5; CDR3 length: 18; D gene: -; CDR3 protein: CASSQSWGLKYTNQPQHF
V gene: TRBV28; J gene: TRBJ2-7; CDR3 length: 12; D gene: -; CDR3 protein: CASTHRVNEQYF
V gene: TRBV2; J gene: TRBJ1-4; CDR3 length: 14; D gene: -; CDR3 protein: CASSAVPTNEKLFF
V gene: TRBV7-2; J gene: TRBJ1-1; CDR3 length: 13; D gene: -; CDR3 protein: CASSPRGEVEAFF
V gene: TRBV29-1; J gene: TRBJ1-1; CDR3 length: 11; D gene: -; CDR3 protein: CSVVAGTEAFF
V gene: TRBV5-1; J gene: TRBJ2-7; CDR3 length: 14; D gene: -; CDR3 protein: CASSQEWFTYEQYF
V gene: TRBV10-3; J gene: TRBJ1-1; CDR3 length: 17; D gene: -; CDR3 protein: CAISDSTRGVWYTEAFF
V gene: TRBV20-1; J gene: TRBJ1-5; CDR3 length: 13; D gene: -; CDR3 protein: CSALQVYNQPQHF
V gene: TRBV4-2; J gene: TRBJ1-5; CDR3 length: 15; D gene: -; CDR3 protein: CASSQAGARCQPQHF
V gene: TRBV19; J gene: TRBJ2-7; CDR3 length: 17; D gene: TRBD1; CDR3 protein: CASSPAAGTGYFDEQYF